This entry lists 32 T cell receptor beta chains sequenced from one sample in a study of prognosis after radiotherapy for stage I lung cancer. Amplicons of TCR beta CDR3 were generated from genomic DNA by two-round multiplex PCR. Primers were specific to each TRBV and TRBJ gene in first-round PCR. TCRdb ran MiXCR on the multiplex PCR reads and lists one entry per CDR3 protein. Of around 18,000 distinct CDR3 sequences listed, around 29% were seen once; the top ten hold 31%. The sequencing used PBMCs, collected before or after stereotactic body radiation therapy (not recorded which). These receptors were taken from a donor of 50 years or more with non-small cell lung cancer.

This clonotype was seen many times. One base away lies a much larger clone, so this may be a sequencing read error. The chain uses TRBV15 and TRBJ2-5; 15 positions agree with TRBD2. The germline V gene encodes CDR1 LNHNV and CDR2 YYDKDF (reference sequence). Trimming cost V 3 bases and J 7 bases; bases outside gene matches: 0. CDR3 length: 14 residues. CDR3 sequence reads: CATSRGLAGGTQYF. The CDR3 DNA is TGTGCCACCAGCAGGGGACTAGCGGGAGGGACCCAGTACTTC.

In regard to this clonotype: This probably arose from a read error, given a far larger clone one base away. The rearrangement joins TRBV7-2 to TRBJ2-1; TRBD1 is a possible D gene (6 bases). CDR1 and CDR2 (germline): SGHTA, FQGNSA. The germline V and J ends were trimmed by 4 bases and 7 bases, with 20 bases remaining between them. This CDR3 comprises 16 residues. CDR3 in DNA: TGTACCAGCAGCTGGCAGGACAGAACCCCTATTAATGAGCAGTTCTTC. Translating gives CTSSWQDRTPINEQFF.

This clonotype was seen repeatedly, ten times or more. DNA of the CDR3: TGTGCCAGCGGAACTAGCGGGAGGGCCTTATGGGAGACCCAGTACTTC. Amino acid sequence: CASGTSGRALWETQYF. The chain couples TRBV28 to TRBJ2-5; TRBD2 aligns across 13 bases. The CDR3 runs 16 residues. The ends lost 8 bases at V and 5 bases at J; junction bases unmatched: 11. Germline-derived CDR1 and CDR2 are MDHEN and SYDVKM. The whole variable domain, remainder taken from reference TRBV28 and TRBJ2-5, is DVKVTQSSRYLVKRTGEKVFLECVQDMDHENMFWYRQDPGLGLRLIYFSYDVKMKEKGDIPEGYSVSREKKERFSLILESASTNQTSMYLCASGTSGRALWETQYFGPGTRLLVL.

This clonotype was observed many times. CDR3 residues: CASSQGGGSQPQHF. DNA of the CDR3: TGTGCCAGCAGTCAAGGAGGAGGTTCCCAGCCCCAGCATTTT. This chain uses TRBV28 with TRBJ1-5; no clear D gene. This CDR3 region has 14 residues. The V and J ends lost 5 bases and 7 bases respectively, with 15 bases between them. CDR1 MDHEN and CDR2 SYDVKM come from the germline V gene.

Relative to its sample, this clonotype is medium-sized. This CDR3 reads CASSYTGGGTDTQYF. As DNA, the CDR3 is TGTGCCAGCAGTTACACGGGAGGGGGGACAGATACGCAGTATTTT. The genes are TRBV6-4 and TRBJ2-3; 8 bases fit TRBD2. The CDR3 is 15 residues long. The trim removed 5 bases at V and 3 bases at J, leaving 7 bases unmatched. Germline V gene data show CDR1 as MRHNA and CDR2 as SNTAGT.

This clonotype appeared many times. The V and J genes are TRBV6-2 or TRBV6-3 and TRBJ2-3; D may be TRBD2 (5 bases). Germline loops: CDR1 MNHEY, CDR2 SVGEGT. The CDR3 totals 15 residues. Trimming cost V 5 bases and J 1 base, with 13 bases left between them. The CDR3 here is CASSLRVSGTDTQYF. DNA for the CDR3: TGTGCCAGCAGTCTGAGGGTCAGCGGCACAGATACGCAGTATTTT.

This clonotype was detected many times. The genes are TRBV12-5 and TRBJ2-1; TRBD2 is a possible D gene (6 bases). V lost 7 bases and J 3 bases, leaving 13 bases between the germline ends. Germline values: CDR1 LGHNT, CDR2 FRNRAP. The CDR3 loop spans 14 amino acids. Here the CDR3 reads CASATAGFYNEQFF. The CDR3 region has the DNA TGTGCTAGTGCCACCGCGGGGTTCTACAATGAGCAGTTCTTC.

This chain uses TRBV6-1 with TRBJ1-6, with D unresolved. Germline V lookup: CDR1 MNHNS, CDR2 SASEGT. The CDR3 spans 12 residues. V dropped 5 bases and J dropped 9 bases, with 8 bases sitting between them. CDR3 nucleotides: TGTGCCAGCAGTAGGTCGATTTCACCCCTCCACTTT. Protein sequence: CASSRSISPLHF.

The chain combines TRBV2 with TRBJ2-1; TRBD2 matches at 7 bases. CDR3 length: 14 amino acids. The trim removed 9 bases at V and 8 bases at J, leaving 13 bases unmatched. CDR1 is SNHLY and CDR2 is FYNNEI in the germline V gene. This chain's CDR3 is CARSPAGSGHEQFF. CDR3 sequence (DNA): TGTGCCAGAAGCCCAGCGGGGAGTGGACATGAGCAGTTCTTC.

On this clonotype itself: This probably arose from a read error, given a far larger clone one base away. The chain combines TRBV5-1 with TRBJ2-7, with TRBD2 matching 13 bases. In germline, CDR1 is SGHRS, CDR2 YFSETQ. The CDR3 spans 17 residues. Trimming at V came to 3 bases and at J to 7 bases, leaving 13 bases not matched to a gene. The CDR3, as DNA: TGCGCCAGCAGCTGGCTAGGGACTAGCGGGAACCGCAATGAGCAGTACTTC. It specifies CASSWLGTSGNRNEQYF.

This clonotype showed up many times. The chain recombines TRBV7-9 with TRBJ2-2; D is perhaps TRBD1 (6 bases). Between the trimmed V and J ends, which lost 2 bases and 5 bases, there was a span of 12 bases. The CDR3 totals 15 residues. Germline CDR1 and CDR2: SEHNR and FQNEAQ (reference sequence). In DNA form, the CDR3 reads TGTGCCAGCAGCTTATTACAGGGTCTGACCGGGGAGCTGTTTTTT. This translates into CASSLLQGLTGELFF.

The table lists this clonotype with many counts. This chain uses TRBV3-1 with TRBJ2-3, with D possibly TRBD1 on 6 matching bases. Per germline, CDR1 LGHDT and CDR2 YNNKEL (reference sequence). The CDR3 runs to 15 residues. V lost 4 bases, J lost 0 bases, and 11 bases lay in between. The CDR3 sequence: CASSPGTPSTDTQYF. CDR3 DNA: TGTGCCAGCAGCCCCGGGACACCTAGCACAGATACGCAGTATTTT.

CDR3 nucleotide sequence: TGTGCCAGTGCGGACAGTGACTCTGGAAACACCATATATTTT. It encodes CASADSDSGNTIYF. V and J are TRBV6-1 and TRBJ1-3; a weak D match, TRBD1 (6 bases). There are 14 residues in the CDR3. CDR1 MNHNS and CDR2 SASEGT come from the germline V gene. Between the trimmed V and J ends, which lost 9 bases and 0 bases, there was a span of 12 bases.

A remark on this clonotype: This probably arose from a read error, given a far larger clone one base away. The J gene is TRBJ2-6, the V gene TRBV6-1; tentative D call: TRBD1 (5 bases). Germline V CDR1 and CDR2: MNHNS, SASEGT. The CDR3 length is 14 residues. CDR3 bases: TGTACCAGCAGTGACAGCTCTGGGGCCAACGTCCTGACTTTC. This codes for CTSSDSSGANVLTF.

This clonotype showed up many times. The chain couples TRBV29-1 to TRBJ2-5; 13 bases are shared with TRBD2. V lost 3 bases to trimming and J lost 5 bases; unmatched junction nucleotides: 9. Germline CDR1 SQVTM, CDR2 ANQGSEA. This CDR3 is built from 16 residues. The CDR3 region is CSVDRGLAGLSETQYF. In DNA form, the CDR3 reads TGCAGCGTTGACCGGGGACTAGCGGGATTGAGCGAGACCCAGTACTTC. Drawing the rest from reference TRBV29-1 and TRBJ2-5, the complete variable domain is SAVISQKPSRDICQRGTSLTIQCQVDSQVTMMFWYRQQPGQSLTLIATANQGSEATYESGFVIDKFPISRPNLTFSTLTVSNMSPEDSSIYLCSVDRGLAGLSETQYFGPGTRLLVL.

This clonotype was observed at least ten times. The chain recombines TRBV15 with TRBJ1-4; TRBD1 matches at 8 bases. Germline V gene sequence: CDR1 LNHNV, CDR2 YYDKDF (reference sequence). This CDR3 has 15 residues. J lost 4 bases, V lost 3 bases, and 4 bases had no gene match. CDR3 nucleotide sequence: TGTGCCACCAGCAGGGGACAGGCCGATAATGAAAAACTGTTTTTT. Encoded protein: CATSRGQADNEKLFF.

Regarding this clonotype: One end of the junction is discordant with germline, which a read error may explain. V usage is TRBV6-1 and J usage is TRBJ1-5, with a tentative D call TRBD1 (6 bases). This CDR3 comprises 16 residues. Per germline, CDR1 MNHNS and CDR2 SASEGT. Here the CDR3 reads CASRPTGSQRNQLQHF. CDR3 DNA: TGTGCCAGCAGGCCGACAGGATCGCAGCGCAATCAGCTCCAGCATTTT.

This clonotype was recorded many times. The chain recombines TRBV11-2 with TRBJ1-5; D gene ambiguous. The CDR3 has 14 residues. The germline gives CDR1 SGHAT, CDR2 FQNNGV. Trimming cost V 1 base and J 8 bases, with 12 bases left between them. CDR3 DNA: TGTGCCAGCAGCTTAGGGGTAGGGCATGAGCCCCAGCATTTT. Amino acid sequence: CASSLGVGHEPQHF.

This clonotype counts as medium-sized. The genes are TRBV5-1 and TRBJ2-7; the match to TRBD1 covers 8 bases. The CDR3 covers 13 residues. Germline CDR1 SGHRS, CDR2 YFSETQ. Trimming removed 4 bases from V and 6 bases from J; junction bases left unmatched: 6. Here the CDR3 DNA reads TGCGCCAGCAGCGCGACAGGGGCAGGCGAGCAGTACTTC. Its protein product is CASSATGAGEQYF.

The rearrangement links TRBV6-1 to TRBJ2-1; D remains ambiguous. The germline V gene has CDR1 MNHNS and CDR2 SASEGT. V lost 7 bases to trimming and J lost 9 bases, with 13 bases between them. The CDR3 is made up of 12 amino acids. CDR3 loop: CASILNAGEQFF. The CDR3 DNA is TGTGCCAGCATCCTTAATGCAGGTGAGCAGTTCTTC.

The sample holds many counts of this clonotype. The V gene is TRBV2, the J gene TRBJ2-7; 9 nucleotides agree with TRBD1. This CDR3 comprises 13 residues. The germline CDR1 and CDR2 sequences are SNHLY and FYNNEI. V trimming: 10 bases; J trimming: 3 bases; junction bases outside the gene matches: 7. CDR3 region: CATYRDRDYEQYF. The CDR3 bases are TGTGCCACCTACCGGGACAGGGACTACGAGCAGTACTTC. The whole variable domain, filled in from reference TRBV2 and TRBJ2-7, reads EPEVTQTPSHQVTQMGQEVILRCVPISNHLYFYWYRQILGQKVEFLVSFYNNEISEKSEIFDDQFSVERPDGSNFTLKIRSTKLEDSAMYFCATYRDRDYEQYFGPGTRLTVT.

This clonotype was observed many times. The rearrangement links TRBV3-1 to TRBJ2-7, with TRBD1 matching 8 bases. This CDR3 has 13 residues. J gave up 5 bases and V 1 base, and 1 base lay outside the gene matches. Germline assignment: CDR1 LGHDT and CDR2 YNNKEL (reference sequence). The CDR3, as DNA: TGTGCCAGCAGCCAAGGGACAGGGCACGAGCAGTACTTC. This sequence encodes CASSQGTGHEQYF.

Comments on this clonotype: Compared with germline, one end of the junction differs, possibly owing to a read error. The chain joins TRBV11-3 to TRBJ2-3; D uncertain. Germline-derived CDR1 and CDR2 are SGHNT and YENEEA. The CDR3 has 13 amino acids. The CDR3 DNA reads TGCGCCAGCAGCACATTGGACACAGATACGCAGTATTTT. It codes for CASSTLDTDTQYF.

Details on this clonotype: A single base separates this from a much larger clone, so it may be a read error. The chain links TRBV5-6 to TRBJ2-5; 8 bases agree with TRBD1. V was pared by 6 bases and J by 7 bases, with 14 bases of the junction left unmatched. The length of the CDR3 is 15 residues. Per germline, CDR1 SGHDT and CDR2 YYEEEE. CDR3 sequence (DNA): TGTGCCAGCACCTTTCTTGGACAGGGAATGGGGACCCAGTACTTC. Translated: CASTFLGQGMGTQYF. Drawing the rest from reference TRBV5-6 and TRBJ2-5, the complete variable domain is DAGVTQSPTHLIKTRGQQVTLRCSPKSGHDTVSWYQQALGQGPQFIFQYYEEEERQRGNFPDRFSGHQFPNYSSELNVNALLLGDSALYLCASTFLGQGMGTQYFGPGTRLLVL.

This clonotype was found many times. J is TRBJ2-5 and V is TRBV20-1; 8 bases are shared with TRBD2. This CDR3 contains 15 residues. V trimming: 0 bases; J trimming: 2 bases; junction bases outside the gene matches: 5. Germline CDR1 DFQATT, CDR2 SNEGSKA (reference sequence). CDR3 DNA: TGCAGTGCTAGAGATTTACTAGCGGTTCAAGAGACCCAGTACTTC. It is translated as CSARDLLAVQETQYF.

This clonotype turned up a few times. CDR3 nucleotide sequence: TGTGCCAGCAGCCATAGAACCGGGAGGAACAATGAGCAGTTCTTC. This encodes CASSHRTGRNNEQFF. The chain carries TRBV4-2 and TRBJ2-1; 7 nucleotides align to TRBD2. This CDR3 contains 15 residues. Trimming took 3 bases from V and 5 from J; bases not matched to a gene: 7. CDR1 and CDR2 from the germline V gene are LGHNA and YNFKEQ.

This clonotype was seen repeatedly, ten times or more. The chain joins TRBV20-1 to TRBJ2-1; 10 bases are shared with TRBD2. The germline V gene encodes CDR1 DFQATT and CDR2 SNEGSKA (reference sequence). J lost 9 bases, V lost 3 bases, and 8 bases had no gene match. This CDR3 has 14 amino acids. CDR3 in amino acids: CSARSLAGVGEQFF. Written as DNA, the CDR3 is TGCAGTGCTAGGAGTCTAGCGGGAGTGGGTGAGCAGTTCTTC.

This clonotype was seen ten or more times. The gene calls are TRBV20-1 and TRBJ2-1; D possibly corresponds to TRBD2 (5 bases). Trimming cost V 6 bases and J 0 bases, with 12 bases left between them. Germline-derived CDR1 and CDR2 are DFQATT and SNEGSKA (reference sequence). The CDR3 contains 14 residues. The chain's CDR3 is CSAPGLASYNEQFF. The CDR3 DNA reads TGCAGTGCACCTGGGCTAGCCTCCTACAATGAGCAGTTCTTC.

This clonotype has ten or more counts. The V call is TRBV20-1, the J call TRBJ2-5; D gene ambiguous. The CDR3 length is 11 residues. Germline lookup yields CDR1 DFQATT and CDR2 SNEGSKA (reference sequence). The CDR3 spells CSPYTQETQYF. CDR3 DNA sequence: TGCAGCCCGTACACCCAAGAGACCCAGTACTTC.

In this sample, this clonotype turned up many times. The CDR3 coding sequence is TGCGCCAGCAGTGGGACACTAGGAAATACGCAGTATTTT. Its translation: CASSGTLGNTQYF. J is TRBJ2-3 and V is TRBV5-1; the D gene is possibly TRBD1 (6 bases). This CDR3 spans 13 amino acids. Trimming shortened V by 5 bases and J by 7 bases, and 14 bases separated the two germline ends. CDR1 is SGHRS and CDR2 is YFSETQ in the germline V gene.

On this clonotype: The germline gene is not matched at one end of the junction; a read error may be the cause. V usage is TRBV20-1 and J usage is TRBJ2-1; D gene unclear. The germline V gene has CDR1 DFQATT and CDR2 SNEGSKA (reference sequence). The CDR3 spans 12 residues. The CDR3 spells CSASILDNEQFF. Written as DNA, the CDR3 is TGCAGCGCTAGTATTCTCGACAATGAGCAGTTCTTC.

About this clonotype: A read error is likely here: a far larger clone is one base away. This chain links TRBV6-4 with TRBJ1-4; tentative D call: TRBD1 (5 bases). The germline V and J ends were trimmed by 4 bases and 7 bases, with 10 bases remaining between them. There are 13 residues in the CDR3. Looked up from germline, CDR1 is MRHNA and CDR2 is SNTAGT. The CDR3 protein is CASSGLGGEKLFF. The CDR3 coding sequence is TGTGCCAGCAGTGGGTTGGGGGGTGAAAAACTGTTTTTT.